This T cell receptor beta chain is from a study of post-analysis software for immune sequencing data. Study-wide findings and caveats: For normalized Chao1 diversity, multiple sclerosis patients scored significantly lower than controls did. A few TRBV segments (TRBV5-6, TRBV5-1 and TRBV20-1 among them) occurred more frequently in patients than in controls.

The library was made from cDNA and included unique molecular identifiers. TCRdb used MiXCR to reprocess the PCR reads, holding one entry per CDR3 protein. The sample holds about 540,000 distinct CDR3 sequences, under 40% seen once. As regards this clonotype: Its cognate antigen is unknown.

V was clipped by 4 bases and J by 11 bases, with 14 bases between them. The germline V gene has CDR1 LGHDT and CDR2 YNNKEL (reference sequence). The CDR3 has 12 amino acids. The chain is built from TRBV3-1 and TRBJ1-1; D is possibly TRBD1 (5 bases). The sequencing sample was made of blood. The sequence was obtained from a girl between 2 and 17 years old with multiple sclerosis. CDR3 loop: CASSLGTAGAFF. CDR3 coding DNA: TGTGCCAGCAGCCTAGGGACCGCAGGTGCTTTCTTT.